Listed here are 3 T cell receptor beta chains from one sample, sequenced in a study of T cells in Graves' hyperthyroidism and ophthalmopathy (dated by TCRdb to the late 2010s). Libraries came from multiplex PCR. Sequencing relied on an Illumina HiSeq 2000. The TCR beta CDR3 regions were amplified from the RNA transcripts. A first-round RT-PCR of the TCR CDR3 used the HTBI primer set with the Qiagen OneStep RT-PCR kit. TCRdb itself trimmed the public reads at Q25 with fastp, ran MiXCR and retained productive beta chains. Identical CDR3 protein sequences are pooled into one entry, listed with their most common genes and DNA. The sample contains approximately 350,000 distinct CDR3 sequences, roughly 15% of them found a single time. The top ten clones comprise under 25% of the sample. Sequenced sample: blood. These receptors were taken from a woman aged 55-69 years with Graves' ophthalmopathy.

This chain joins TRBV29-1 and TRBJ2-1; 10 bases agree with TRBD2. Germline loops: CDR1 SQVTM, CDR2 ANQGSEA. The CDR3 spans 14 residues. The CDR3 DNA reads as TGCAGTGGGCAGGTAGCGGGAGGTTGGAATGAGCAGTTCTTC. Its translation is CSGQVAGGWNEQFF.

This clonotype was seen only a few times. The chain combines TRBV3-1 with TRBJ2-3; tentative D call: TRBD2 (5 bases). Trimming shortened V by 6 bases and J by 0 bases, and 13 bases separated the two germline ends. The germline V gene encodes CDR1 LGHDT and CDR2 YNNKEL (reference sequence). There are 15 residues in the CDR3. CDR3 loop: CASRLEGASTDTQYF. The DNA for the CDR3 is TGTGCCAGCAGACTTGAGGGAGCTAGCACAGATACGCAGTATTTT.

This clonotype appeared a single time. The V and J genes are TRBV7-2 and TRBJ2-3; 12 bases align to TRBD2. Per germline, CDR1 SGHTA and CDR2 FQGNSA. Losses at the gene ends were 4 bases for V and 1 base for J; bases not matched to a gene: 6. CDR3 length equals 17 residues. The CDR3 coding sequence is TGTGCCAGCAGCTCAAGTCGACTAGCGGGAGGCACAGATACGCAGTATTTT. Amino acid sequence: CASSSSRLAGGTDTQYF.